This T cell receptor beta chain came from a study of cytomegalovirus exposure and HLA in healthy donors. Regarding the study as a whole: First-cohort TCR clusters tended to co-occur in the 90 to 150 validation repertoires, a later analysis found.

As for this clone: Its matching antigen is unknown.

The CDR3 contains 16 residues. Trimming cost V 5 bases and J 7 bases; bases outside gene matches: 8. Germline lookup yields CDR1 SNHLY and CDR2 FYNNEI. The assay was immunoSEQ multiplex PCR, and TCRdb's table has in-frame clones only and misses some. The table includes 98,000 or so clones, about 85% detected once. This clonotype originated in a woman between 18 and 29 years old in good health and CMV-seronegative. The rearrangement joins TRBV2 to TRBJ2-1; 13 bases line up with TRBD2. The specimen was PBMCs. CDR3 sequence (DNA): TGTGCCAGCAGTTTCCCTCCGACTAGCGGGGGGAATGAGCAGTTCTTC. It translates to CASSFPPTSGGNEQFF.